The 8 T cell receptor beta chains below all came from one sample that was sequenced in a study of blood T cell repertoires in COVID-19. Produced via immunoSEQ multiplex PCR; TCRdb's table is partial and in-frame only. The sample gives 150,000 to 200,000 clones, about 80% of which show up once; around 2.4% is in the top ten. Sequencing was carried out using peripheral blood. These receptors were collected from a human donor with acute or convalescent COVID-19. The donor label of this sample is uncertain.

Here the CDR3 reads CASSSNDGTEAFF. DNA for the CDR3: TGCGCCAGCAGCAGCAACGACGGGACTGAAGCTTTCTTT. This rearrangement joins TRBV5-1 to TRBJ1-1, with D unclear. V shed 4 bases and J shed 5 bases, with 12 bases lying between them. The CDR3 sequence is 13 residues long. The germline CDR1 and CDR2 sequences are SGHRS and YFSETQ.

Details on this clone: One end of the junction varies from germline; a read error may be responsible. The genes are TRBV7-3 and TRBJ1-1; 10 nucleotides agree with TRBD1. CDR3 size: 16 residues. Germline-derived CDR1 and CDR2 are SGHTA and FQGTGA. CDR3: CASSVTGTGANTEAFF. In DNA form, the CDR3 reads TGTGCCAGCAGCGTAACCGGGACAGGGGCGAACACTGAAGCTTTCTTT. Complete variable domain (other parts from reference TRBV7-3 and TRBJ1-1): GAGVSQTPSNKVTEKGKYVELRCDPISGHTALYWYRQSLGQGPEFLIYFQGTGAADDSGLPNDRFFAVRPEGSVSTLKIQRTERGDSAVYLCASSVTGTGANTEAFFGQGTRLTVV.

The chain couples TRBV25-1 to TRBJ2-4, with TRBD2 matching 16 bases. The V segment lost 4 bases and the J segment 3 bases; nucleotides outside the gene matches: 6. The germline CDR1 and CDR2 sequences are MGHDK and SYGVNS. CDR3 size: 18 residues. The CDR3 DNA follows: TGTGCCAGCAGTGGGGGACTAGCGGGAGGGCCTAGCAAAAACATTCAGTACTTC. Encoded protein: CASSGGLAGGPSKNIQYF.

The genes are TRBV13 and TRBJ2-3, with TRBD2 matching 8 bases. The CDR3 contains 15 residues. V trimming: 1 base; J trimming: 6 bases; junction bases outside the gene matches: 6. CDR1 and CDR2 from the germline V gene are PRHDT and FYEKMQ (reference sequence). The CDR3 reads CASSLASGLGDTQYF. The DNA of the CDR3 is TGTGCCAGCAGCTTAGCTAGCGGGCTCGGGGATACGCAGTATTTT.

There are a few counts of this clone. V and J are TRBV6-6 and TRBJ1-1; perhaps TRBD1 as D (6 bases). Trimming shortened V by 2 bases and J by 2 bases, and 12 bases separated the two germline ends. The length of the CDR3 is 15 residues. Germline CDR1 and CDR2: MNHNY and SVGAGI (reference sequence). The CDR3 DNA is TGTGCCAGCAGTTACACAAAACAGGGAAACACTGAAGCTTTCTTT. Amino acids: CASSYTKQGNTEAFF.

V and J are TRBV29-1 and TRBJ2-1; 7 nucleotides agree with TRBD2. The CDR3 length is 13 residues. Germline values: CDR1 SQVTM, CDR2 ANQGSEA. V dropped 5 bases and J dropped 4; count of bases not matched to a gene: 5. The DNA of the CDR3 is TGCAGCGTTCGGGGGGAAATTTACAATGAGCAGTTCTTC. It yields the protein CSVRGEIYNEQFF.

This chain joins TRBV6-5 and TRBJ2-3; TRBD1 matches at 8 bases. CDR1 MNHEY and CDR2 SVGAGI come from the germline V gene. J gave up 4 bases and V 0 bases, and 6 bases lay outside the gene matches. The CDR3 covers 16 residues. The CDR3 loop reads CASSYSGQGSADTQYF. DNA for the CDR3: TGTGCCAGCAGTTACTCTGGACAGGGAAGCGCAGATACGCAGTATTTT.

The rearrangement uses TRBV7-6 and TRBJ2-3; 7 bases fit TRBD1. V gave up 5 bases and J gave up 2 bases; unmatched junction bases: 7. Germline V gene sequence: CDR1 SGHVS, CDR2 FNYEAQ. This CDR3 is 15 amino acids long. The CDR3 DNA is TGTGCCAGCAGCACCCGGGACAGCTACACAGATACGCAGTATTTT. Protein: CASSTRDSYTDTQYF.